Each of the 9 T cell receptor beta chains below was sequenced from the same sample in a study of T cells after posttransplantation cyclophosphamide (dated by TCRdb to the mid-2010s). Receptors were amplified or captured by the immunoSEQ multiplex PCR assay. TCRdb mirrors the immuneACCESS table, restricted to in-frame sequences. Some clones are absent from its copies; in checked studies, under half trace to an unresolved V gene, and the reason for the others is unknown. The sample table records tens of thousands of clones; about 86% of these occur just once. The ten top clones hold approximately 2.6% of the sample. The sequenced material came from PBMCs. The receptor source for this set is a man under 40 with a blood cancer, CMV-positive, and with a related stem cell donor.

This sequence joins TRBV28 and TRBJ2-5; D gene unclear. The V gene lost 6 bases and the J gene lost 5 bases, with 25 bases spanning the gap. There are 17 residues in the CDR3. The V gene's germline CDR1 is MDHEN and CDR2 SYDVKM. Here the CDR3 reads CASRLRLDSQRGETQYF. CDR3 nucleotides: TGTGCCAGCAGATTACGCTTAGACTCGCAGCGTGGCGAGACCCAGTACTTC. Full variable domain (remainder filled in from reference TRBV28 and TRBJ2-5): DVKVTQSSRYLVKRTGEKVFLECVQDMDHENMFWYRQDPGLGLRLIYFSYDVKMKEKGDIPEGYSVSREKKERFSLILESASTNQTSMYLCASRLRLDSQRGETQYFGPGTRLLVL.

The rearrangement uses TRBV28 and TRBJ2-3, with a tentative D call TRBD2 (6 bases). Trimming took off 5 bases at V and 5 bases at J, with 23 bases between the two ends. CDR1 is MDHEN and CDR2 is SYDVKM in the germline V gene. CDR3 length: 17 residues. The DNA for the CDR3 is TGTGCCAGCAGTCTCAGCCTTTCAGGCGGGACCGAAGATACGCAGTATTTT. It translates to CASSLSLSGGTEDTQYF.

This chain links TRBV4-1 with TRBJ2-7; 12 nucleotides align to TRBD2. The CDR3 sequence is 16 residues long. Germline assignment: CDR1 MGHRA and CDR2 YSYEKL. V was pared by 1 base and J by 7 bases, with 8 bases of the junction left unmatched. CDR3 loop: CASSQAPSGRAGEQYF. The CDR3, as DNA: TGCGCCAGCAGCCAAGCTCCTAGCGGGAGGGCCGGGGAGCAGTACTTC.

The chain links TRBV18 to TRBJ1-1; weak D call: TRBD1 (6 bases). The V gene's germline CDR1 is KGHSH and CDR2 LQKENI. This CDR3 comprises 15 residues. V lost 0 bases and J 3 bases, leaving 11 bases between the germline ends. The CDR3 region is CASSPPGGGDTEAFF. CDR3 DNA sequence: TGTGCCAGCTCACCACCGGGAGGGGGGGACACTGAAGCTTTCTTT.

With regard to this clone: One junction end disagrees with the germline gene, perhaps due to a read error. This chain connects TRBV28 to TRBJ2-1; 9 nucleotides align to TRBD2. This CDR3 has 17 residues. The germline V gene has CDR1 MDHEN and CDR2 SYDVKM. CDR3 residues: CASNLAGAAESYNEQFF. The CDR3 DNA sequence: TGTGCCAGCAATTTAGCGGGAGCGGCTGAGTCCTACAATGAGCAGTTCTTC.

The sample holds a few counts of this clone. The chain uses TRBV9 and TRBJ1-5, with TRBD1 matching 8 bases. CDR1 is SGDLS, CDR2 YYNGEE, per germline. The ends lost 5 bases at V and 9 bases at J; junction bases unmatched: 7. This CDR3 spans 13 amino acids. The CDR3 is CASRDREGGPQHF. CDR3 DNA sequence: TGTGCCAGCAGGGACAGGGAGGGGGGGCCCCAGCATTTT.

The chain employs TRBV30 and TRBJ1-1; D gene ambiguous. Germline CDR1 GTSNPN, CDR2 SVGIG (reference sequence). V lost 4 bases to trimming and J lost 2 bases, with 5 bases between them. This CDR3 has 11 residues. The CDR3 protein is CAWTRNTEAFF. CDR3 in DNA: TGTGCCTGGACCCGTAACACTGAAGCTTTCTTT.

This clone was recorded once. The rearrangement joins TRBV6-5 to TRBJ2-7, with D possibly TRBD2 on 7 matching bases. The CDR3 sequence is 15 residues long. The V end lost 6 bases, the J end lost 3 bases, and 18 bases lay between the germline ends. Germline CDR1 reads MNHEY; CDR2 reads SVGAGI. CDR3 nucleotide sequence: TGTGCCAGCAGCCGCGAGGGAAGGGGGGGCTACGAGCAGTACTTC. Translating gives CASSREGRGGYEQYF.

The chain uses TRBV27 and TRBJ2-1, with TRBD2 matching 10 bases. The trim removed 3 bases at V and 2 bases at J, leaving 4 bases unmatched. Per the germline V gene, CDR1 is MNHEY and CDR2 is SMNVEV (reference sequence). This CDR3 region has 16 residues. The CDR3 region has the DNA TGTGCCAGCAGTTTCGTTAGCGGGGGGACCTACAATGAGCAGTTCTTC. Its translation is CASSFVSGGTYNEQFF.